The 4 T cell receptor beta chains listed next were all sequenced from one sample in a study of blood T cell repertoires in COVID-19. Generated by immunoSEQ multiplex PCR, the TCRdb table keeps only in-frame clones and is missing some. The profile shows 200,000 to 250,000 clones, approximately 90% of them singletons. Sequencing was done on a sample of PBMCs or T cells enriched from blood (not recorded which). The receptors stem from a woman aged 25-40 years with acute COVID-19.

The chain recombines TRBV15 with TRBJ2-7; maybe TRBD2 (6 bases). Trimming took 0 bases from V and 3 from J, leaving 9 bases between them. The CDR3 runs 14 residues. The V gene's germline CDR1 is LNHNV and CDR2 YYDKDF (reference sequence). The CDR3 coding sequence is TGTGCCACCAGCAGAGATGCGGGAAACTACGAGCAGTACTTC. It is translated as CATSRDAGNYEQYF.

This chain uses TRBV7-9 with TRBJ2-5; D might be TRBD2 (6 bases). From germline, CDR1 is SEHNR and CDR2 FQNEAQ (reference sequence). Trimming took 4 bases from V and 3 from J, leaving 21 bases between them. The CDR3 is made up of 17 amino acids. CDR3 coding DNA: TGTGCCAGCAGCTACGGGACCTCCCCGGGGGAGGAAGAGACCCAGTACTTC. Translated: CASSYGTSPGEEETQYF.

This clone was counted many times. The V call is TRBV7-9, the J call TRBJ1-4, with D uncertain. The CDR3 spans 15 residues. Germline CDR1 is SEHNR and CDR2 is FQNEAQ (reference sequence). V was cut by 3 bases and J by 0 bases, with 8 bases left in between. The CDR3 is CASSLHTTTNEKLFF. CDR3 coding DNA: TGTGCCAGCAGCTTGCACACGACAACTAATGAAAAACTGTTTTTT. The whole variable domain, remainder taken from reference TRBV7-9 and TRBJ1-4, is DTGVSQNPRHKITKRGQNVTFRCDPISEHNRLYWYRQTLGQGPEFLTYFQNEAQLEKSRLLSDRFSAERPKGSFSTLEIQRTEQGDSAMYLCASSLHTTTNEKLFFGSGTQLSVL.

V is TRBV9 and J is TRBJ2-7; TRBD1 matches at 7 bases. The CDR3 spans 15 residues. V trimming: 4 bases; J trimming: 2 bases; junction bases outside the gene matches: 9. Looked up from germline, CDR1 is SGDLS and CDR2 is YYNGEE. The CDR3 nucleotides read TGTGCCAGCAGCTCCCGACAGGGCGCAACCTACGAGCAGTACTTC. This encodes CASSSRQGATYEQYF.